These T cell receptor beta chains were read from a single sample in a study of cytomegalovirus exposure and HLA in healthy donors. Using immunoSEQ multiplex PCR, the repertoire was profiled, and TCRdb retains in-frame clones only, with some absent. Altogether some 150,000 clones are present, just under 85% being singletons, with the ten largest covering around 3.9%. The sample taken for sequencing was PBMCs. The receptor set was obtained from a man in his forties in good health and CMV-seropositive. Each CDR3 is given with its conserved first and last residue.

v_call cdr3_length cdr3_aa
TRBV9 13 CASTNEYHTEAFF
TRBV15 12 CATSRDRGTQYF
TRBV11-2 16 CASSSVSGRAYWEQYF
TRBV19 15 CASRWGVYSNQPQHF
TRBV27 13 CASSLSVATEAFF
TRBV19 13 CASSTTGDTEAFF
TRBV7-6 16 CASSLEQRGGADTQYF
TRBV5-1 11 CASTSSDTQYF
TRBV6-6 13 CASVRQDRSEAFF
TRBV30 14 CAWSAGQGVEKLFF
TRBV9 11 CASSGGGGYTF
TRBV5-1 15 CASSVLAGVVNEQFF
TRBV7-2 16 CASSLGGQGGNQPQHF
TRBV13 15 CASTPRGGLNTEAFF
TRBV5-1 17 CASSLAPTLTGGNEQFF
TRBV7-2 17 CASSLSLLAGGVDTQYF
TRBV30 16 CAWRGLWTREYYGYTF
TRBV5-5 15 CASSLTGTGMEKLFF
TRBV11-2 17 CASRTQRLAGAGGELFF
TRBV9 15 CASSAIPTGNTEAFF
TRBV7-9 14 CASSLKGLAETQYF
TRBV6-5 16 CASSSLAGGGNYEQYF
TRBV20-1 11 CSASGSGGYTF
TRBV30 17 CAWSYRAGGKSTDTQYF
TRBV5-8 15 CASSWTGSILYEQYF
TRBV30 13 CAWSVRSNQPQHF
TRBV7-6 16 CASSLAPGPKGEKLFF
TRBV6-1 19 CASSESNSPWTGSNQPQHF
TRBV19 14 CASSNLADQETQYF
TRBV4-3 16 CASSQDLTGSNYGYTF
TRBV10-3 16 CAISESKGSPGNTIYF
TRBV19 15 CASMAGTTYNYGYTF
TRBV10-3 17 CAISDAGNRGANEKLFF
TRBV7-9 15 CASSPNVGGRETQYF
TRBV2 12 CASRVDEDTQYF
TRBV4-1 15 CASSQGDSISYEQYF
TRBV5-6 13 CASSLAGYYGYTF
TRBV9 15 CASSVGTTGGTAQYF
TRBV27 15 CASRKRGVGTDTQYF
TRBV19 15 CASSISGEPWYEQYF
TRBV7-9 17 CASSLLGSGGPRNEQFF
TRBV10-1 16 CASSLGTSGSRETQYF
TRBV18 14 CASSRELGGDTQYF
TRBV27 13 CASSLGRGAGYTF
TRBV4-3 15 CASSLLAGIYNEQFF
TRBV25-1 12 CASSEWEWEQFF
TRBV6-5 13 CASRLRSNQPQHF
TRBV6-4 13 CASSDSRDTEAFF
TRBV12-5 16 CASGLSRDLADSPLHF
TRBV7-3 14 CASSLDRTGLGYTF
TRBV10-3 18 CAISERSSGQGFTGELFF
TRBV14 14 CASKPGHSGNTIYF
TRBV6-6 13 CASAGTALYEQYF
TRBV4-1 15 CASSVQGQGTDTQYF
TRBV19 14 CASSIWERSYEQYF
TRBV7-6 16 CASSLWTGSSGNTIYF
TRBV7-9 14 CASSPTGVQETQYF